A single sample gave rise to the 21 T cell receptor beta chains below, sequenced in a study of technical replicates of blood from several donors. TCRdb's table, derived via immunoSEQ multiplex PCR, lists solely in-frame clones and lacks some. This table has tens of thousands of clones, 91% appearing once. Sequencing was carried out using T cells isolated from PBMCs. Receptors were obtained from a human donor in good health. Some clones in this sample may be carry-over from other donors' samples.

The chain is built from TRBV5-1 and TRBJ2-2, with 10 nucleotides matching TRBD1. Looked up from germline, CDR1 is SGHRS and CDR2 is YFSETQ. With 0 bases clipped from V and 1 base from J, the junction kept 3 bases outside the gene matches. This CDR3 has 17 residues. CDR3 protein: CASSLVRTGGNTGELFF. In DNA form, the CDR3 reads TGCGCCAGCAGCTTGGTCCGGACAGGGGGGAACACCGGGGAGCTGTTTTTT.

The J gene is TRBJ1-2, the V gene TRBV19, with 12 bases lining up with TRBD1. The CDR3 spans 16 residues. With V trimmed by 8 bases and J by 4 bases, 11 bases remained unmatched. Germline-derived CDR1 and CDR2 are LNHDA and SQIVND (reference sequence). CDR3 protein: CASSGTGGVWIYGYTF. The CDR3 nucleotides are TGTGCCAGTTCGGGGACAGGGGGCGTTTGGATCTATGGCTACACCTTC.

The chain has TRBV5-1 and TRBJ1-2; possibly TRBD1 for D (6 bases). The length of the CDR3 is 13 residues. Per germline, CDR1 SGHRS and CDR2 YFSETQ. Trimming pared 0 bases from V and 8 bases from J, leaving 11 bases between. CDR3 in amino acids: CASSLEGGGGYTF. CDR3 DNA sequence: TGCGCCAGCAGCTTGGAAGGGGGTGGCGGCTACACCTTC.

Turning to this clone: Other DNA sequences in the sample encode the same CDR3. The chain uses TRBV5-1 and TRBJ2-3; D possibly corresponds to TRBD2 (6 bases). The CDR3 sequence is 15 residues long. Trimming pared 2 bases from V and 0 bases from J, leaving 10 bases between. Germline CDR1 SGHRS, CDR2 YFSETQ. The CDR3 coding sequence is TGCGCCAGCAGCTTCTCCGGGGGAAGCACAGATACGCAGTATTTT. The encoded protein is CASSFSGGSTDTQYF.

CDR3 DNA: TGTGCCAGCTCACCGGGACAGAACTATGGCTACACCTTC. Amino acid sequence: CASSPGQNYGYTF. This sequence joins TRBV18 and TRBJ1-2; 7 bases are shared with TRBD1. The CDR3 consists of 13 residues. J gave up 2 bases and V 3 bases, and 0 bases lay outside the gene matches. Germline assignment: CDR1 KGHSH and CDR2 LQKENI.

This clone was detected once. This rearrangement joins TRBV2 to TRBJ2-5, with 9 bases matching TRBD2. Germline V gene lookup returns CDR1 SNHLY and CDR2 FYNNEI. The V gene end was trimmed by 3 bases and the J gene end by 0 bases; junction bases not matched to a gene: 8. The CDR3 contains 17 residues. The CDR3 loop reads CASSEGSGGVYQETQYF. The CDR3 DNA reads TGTGCCAGCAGTGAGGGTAGCGGGGGTGTGTACCAAGAGACCCAGTACTTC.

This sequence joins TRBV2 and TRBJ2-7, with D tentatively TRBD2 (6 bases). There are 16 residues in the CDR3. Germline V CDR1 and CDR2: SNHLY, FYNNEI. Trimming shortened V by 4 bases and J by 2 bases, and 18 bases separated the two germline ends. The DNA of the CDR3 is TGTGCCAGCAGTGTGGATGGGCAGGGAGGAACCTACGAGCAGTACTTC. It is translated as CASSVDGQGGTYEQYF.

The rearrangement uses TRBV19 and TRBJ2-3, with a tentative D call TRBD2 (6 bases). Germline V gene lookup returns CDR1 LNHDA and CDR2 SQIVND (reference sequence). The CDR3 is 16 amino acids. Trimming left V 3 bases short and J 1 base short, with 14 bases between. The CDR3 reads CASSIGGAGGTDTQYF. CDR3 nucleotides: TGTGCCAGTAGTATTGGAGGGGCTGGGGGCACAGATACGCAGTATTTT.

The rearrangement uses TRBV28 and TRBJ2-7; no reliable D call. Trimming removed 6 bases from V and 5 bases from J, with 14 bases in between. Per germline, CDR1 MDHEN and CDR2 SYDVKM. The CDR3 is 13 amino acids. The CDR3 coding sequence is TGTGCCAGCAGGCTATCGCCCCTCGACGAGCAGTACTTC. Encoded protein: CASRLSPLDEQYF.

The chain recombines TRBV2 with TRBJ2-3, with a possible D match to TRBD1 (7 bases). Germline lookup yields CDR1 SNHLY and CDR2 FYNNEI. The V end lost 1 base, the J end lost 4 bases, and 15 bases lay between the germline ends. The CDR3 loop spans 16 amino acids. CDR3 DNA: TGTGCCAGCAGTGAAGTCATCCAGGGGGGCTCAGATACGCAGTATTTT. This sequence encodes CASSEVIQGGSDTQYF.

The CDR3 loop is CASSLGEETQYF. Here the CDR3 DNA reads TGTGCCAGCAGCTTAGGAGAAGAGACCCAGTACTTC. The V call is TRBV7-6, the J call TRBJ2-5; D gene unclear. The CDR3 has 12 residues. Germline loops: CDR1 SGHVS, CDR2 FNYEAQ. V was shortened by 1 base and J by 3 bases, with 3 bases between the two germline ends.

The rearrangement uses TRBV6-5 and TRBJ1-5; D gene unclear. The CDR3 is 16 amino acids. Trimming pared 2 bases from V and 2 bases from J, leaving 13 bases between. Germline V gene lookup returns CDR1 MNHEY and CDR2 SVGAGI. The DNA of the CDR3 is TGTGCCAGCAGTTACCGGAGGGCGCGTGGCAATCAGCCCCAGCATTTT. Translated: CASSYRRARGNQPQHF.

The CDR3 protein is CASSLGASGINEQFF. The CDR3 DNA reads as TGTGCCAGCAGCTTAGGGGCTAGCGGGATAAATGAGCAGTTCTTC. The chain has TRBV7-2 and TRBJ2-1; TRBD2 agrees at 9 bases. The CDR3 loop spans 15 amino acids. Germline trimming cut 1 base from V and 7 bases from J; bases unmatched to any gene: 5. CDR1 and CDR2 from the germline V gene are SGHTA and FQGNSA. Drawing the rest from reference TRBV7-2 and TRBJ2-1, the complete variable domain is GAGVSQSPSNKVTEKGKDVELRCDPISGHTALYWYRQSLGQGLEFLIYFQGNSAPDKSGLPSDRFSAERTGGSVSTLTIQRTQQEDSAVYLCASSLGASGINEQFFGPGTRLTVL.

The chain joins TRBV7-2 to TRBJ1-6; possibly TRBD1 for D (6 bases). The CDR3 has 15 amino acids. Germline CDR1 reads SGHTA; CDR2 reads FQGNSA. V dropped 6 bases and J dropped 9 bases, with 18 bases sitting between them. The CDR3 bases are TGTGCCAGCAGGGGGGACACCCCTATGGTTTCACCCCTCCACTTT. This codes for CASRGDTPMVSPLHF.

The rearrangement uses TRBV5-4 and TRBJ2-4, with TRBD1 as a possible D gene (5 bases). Trimming removed 2 bases from V and 3 bases from J, with 9 bases in between. CDR3 length equals 14 residues. Germline V gene lookup returns CDR1 SGHNT and CDR2 YYREEE (reference sequence). CDR3 bases: TGTGCCAGCAGCTTACAAGGGGACAAAAACATTCAGTACTTC. Its protein product is CASSLQGDKNIQYF.

V usage is TRBV27 and J usage is TRBJ2-2; 8 bases are shared with TRBD1. After removal of 6 bases from V and 6 bases from J, the junction contained 3 bases not matched to a gene. The CDR3 spans 13 residues. The germline V gene encodes CDR1 MNHEY and CDR2 SMNVEV (reference sequence). The CDR3 region has the DNA TGTGCCAGCAGGCGACAGGGGTCCGGGGAGCTGTTTTTT. Protein product: CASRRQGSGELFF.

The rearrangement joins TRBV21-1 to TRBJ1-2; the table's D call TRBD1 went unverified against the DNA. TRBV21-1 is reported as a pseudogene. There are 15 residues in the CDR3. The CDR3 loop is CASSKRGQGIYGYTF. The CDR3, as DNA: TGTGCCAGCAGCAAAAGGGGGCAGGGGATATATGGCTACACCTTC.

This clone has only a few counts. The V gene is TRBV25-1, the J gene TRBJ1-2; D call uncertain. The V gene lost 6 bases and the J gene lost 1 base, with 21 bases spanning the gap. There are 17 residues in the CDR3. In germline, CDR1 is MGHDK, CDR2 SYGVNS. The CDR3 loop reads CASSLPAMDGDNYGYTF. For the CDR3, the DNA is TGTGCCAGCAGCCTACCAGCCATGGACGGGGATAACTATGGCTACACCTTC.

The genes are TRBV6-1 and TRBJ1-4, with D perhaps TRBD1 (6 bases). The CDR3 totals 12 residues. V gave up 10 bases and J gave up 8 bases, with 14 bases separating them. CDR1 and CDR2 from the germline V gene are MNHNS and SASEGT. CDR3 sequence: CATAGVREKLFF. For the CDR3, the DNA is TGTGCCACCGCAGGGGTGCGGGAAAAACTGTTTTTT.

The chain carries TRBV7-9 and TRBJ2-3; TRBD1 matches at 9 bases. The CDR3 is made up of 16 amino acids. CDR1 and CDR2 from the germline V gene are SEHNR and FQNEAQ (reference sequence). V shed 3 bases, J shed 4 bases, and the junction held 8 bases outside the gene matches. CDR3 region: CASSLMGQGGSDTQYF. As DNA, the CDR3 is TGTGCCAGCAGCTTGATGGGACAGGGAGGGTCAGATACGCAGTATTTT.

This sequence joins TRBV5-5 and TRBJ2-1, with 7 bases aligning to TRBD1. V shed 4 bases and J 5 bases; nucleotides not matched to a gene: 6. Germline lookup yields CDR1 SGHKS and CDR2 YYEKEE (reference sequence). The CDR3 is 14 amino acids. The CDR3 nucleotides read TGTGCCAGCAGCGCAAACAGGGGAAACAATGAGCAGTTCTTC. Amino acids: CASSANRGNNEQFF.